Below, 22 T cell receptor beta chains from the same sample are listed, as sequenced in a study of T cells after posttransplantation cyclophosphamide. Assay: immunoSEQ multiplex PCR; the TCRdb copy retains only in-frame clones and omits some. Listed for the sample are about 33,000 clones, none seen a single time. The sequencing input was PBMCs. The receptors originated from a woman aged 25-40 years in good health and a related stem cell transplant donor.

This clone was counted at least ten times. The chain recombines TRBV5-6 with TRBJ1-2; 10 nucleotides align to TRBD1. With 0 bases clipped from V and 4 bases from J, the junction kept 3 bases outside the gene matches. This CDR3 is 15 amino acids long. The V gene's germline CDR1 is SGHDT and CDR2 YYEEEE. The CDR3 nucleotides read TGTGCCAGCAGCTTGGGGGACAGGGGAACCTATGGCTACACCTTC. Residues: CASSLGDRGTYGYTF.

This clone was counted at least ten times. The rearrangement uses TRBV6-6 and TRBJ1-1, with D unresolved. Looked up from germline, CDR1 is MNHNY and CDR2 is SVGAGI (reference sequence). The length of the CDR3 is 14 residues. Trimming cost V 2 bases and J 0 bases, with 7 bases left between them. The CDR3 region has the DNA TGTGCCAGCAGTTACAGCTACCTGAACACTGAAGCTTTCTTT. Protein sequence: CASSYSYLNTEAFF.

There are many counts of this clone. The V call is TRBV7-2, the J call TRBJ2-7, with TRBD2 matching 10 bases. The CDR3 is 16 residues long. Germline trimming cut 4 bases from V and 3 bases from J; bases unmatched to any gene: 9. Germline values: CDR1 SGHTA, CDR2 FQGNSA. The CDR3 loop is CASSSLQRGGSYEQYF. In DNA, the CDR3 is TGTGCCAGCAGCTCCCTCCAGCGGGGGGGAAGCTACGAGCAGTACTTC.

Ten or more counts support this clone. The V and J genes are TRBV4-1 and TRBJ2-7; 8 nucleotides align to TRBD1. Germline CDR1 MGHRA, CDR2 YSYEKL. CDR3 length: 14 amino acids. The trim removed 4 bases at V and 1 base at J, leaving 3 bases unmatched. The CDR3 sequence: CASSRQGISYEQYF. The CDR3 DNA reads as TGCGCCAGCAGCCGACAGGGGATATCCTACGAGCAGTACTTC.

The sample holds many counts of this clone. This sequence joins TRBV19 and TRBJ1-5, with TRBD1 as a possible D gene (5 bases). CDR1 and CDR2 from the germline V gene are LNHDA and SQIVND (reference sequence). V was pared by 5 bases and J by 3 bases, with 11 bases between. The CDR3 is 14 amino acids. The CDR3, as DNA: TGTGCCAGTAGTCATCGGGGGAACAATCAGCCCCAGCATTTT. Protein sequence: CASSHRGNNQPQHF.

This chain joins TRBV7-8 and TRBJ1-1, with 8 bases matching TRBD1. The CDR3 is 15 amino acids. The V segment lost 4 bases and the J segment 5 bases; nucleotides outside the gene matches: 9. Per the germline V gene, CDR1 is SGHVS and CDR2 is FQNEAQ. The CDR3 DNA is TGTGCCAGCAGCTCACTTCGGACAGGGCGGACTGAAGCTTTCTTT. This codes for CASSSLRTGRTEAFF.

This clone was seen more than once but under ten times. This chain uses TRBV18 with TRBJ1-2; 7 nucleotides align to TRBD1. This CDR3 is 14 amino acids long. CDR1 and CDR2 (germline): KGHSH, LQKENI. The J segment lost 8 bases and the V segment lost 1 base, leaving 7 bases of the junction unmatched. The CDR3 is CASSPREGAWGYTF. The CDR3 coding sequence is TGTGCCAGCTCACCACGTGAGGGGGCGTGGGGCTACACCTTC.

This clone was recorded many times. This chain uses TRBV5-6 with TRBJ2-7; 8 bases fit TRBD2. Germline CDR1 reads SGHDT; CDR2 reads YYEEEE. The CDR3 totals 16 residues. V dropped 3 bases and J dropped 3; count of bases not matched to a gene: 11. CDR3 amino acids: CASSSPGGALRYEQYF. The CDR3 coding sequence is TGTGCCAGCAGCTCACCCGGGGGGGCCTTACGCTACGAGCAGTACTTC.

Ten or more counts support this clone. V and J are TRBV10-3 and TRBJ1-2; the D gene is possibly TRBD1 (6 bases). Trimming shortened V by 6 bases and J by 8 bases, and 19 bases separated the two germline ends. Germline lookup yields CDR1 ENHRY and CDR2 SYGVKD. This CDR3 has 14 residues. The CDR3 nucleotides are TGTGCCATCAGCACCGGGACAACCCCGGGGGGCTACACCTTC. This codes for CAISTGTTPGGYTF.

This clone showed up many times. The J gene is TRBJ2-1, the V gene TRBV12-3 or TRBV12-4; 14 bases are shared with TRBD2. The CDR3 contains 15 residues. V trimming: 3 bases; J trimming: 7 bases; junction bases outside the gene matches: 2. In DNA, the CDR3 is TGTGCCAGCAGTTTCGGGACTAGCGGGGGTAATGAGCAGTTCTTC. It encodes CASSFGTSGGNEQFF.

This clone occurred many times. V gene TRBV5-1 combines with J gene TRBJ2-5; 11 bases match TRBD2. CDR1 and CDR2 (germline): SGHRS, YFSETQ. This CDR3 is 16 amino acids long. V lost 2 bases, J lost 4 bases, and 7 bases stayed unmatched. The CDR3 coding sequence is TGCGCCAGCAGCTTTCTGACTAGCGGGGTGGGAGAGACCCAGTACTTC. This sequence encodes CASSFLTSGVGETQYF. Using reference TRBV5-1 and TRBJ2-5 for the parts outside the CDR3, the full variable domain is KAGVTQTPRYLIKTRGQQVTLSCSPISGHRSVSWYQQTPGQGLQFLFEYFSETQRNKGNFPGRFSGRQFSNSRSEMNVSTLELGDSALYLCASSFLTSGVGETQYFGPGTRLLVL.

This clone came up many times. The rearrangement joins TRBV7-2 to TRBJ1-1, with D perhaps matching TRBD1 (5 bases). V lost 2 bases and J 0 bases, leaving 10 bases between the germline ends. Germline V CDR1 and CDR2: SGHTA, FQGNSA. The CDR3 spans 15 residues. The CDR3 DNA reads TGTGCCAGCAGCTTATGGGCAGGGTTGAACACTGAAGCTTTCTTT. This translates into CASSLWAGLNTEAFF.

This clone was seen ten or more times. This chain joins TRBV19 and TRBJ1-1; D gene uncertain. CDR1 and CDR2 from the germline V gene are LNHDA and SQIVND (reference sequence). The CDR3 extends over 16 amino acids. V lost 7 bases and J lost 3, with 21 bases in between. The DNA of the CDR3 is TGTGCCAGTACGGGCGCCAGGCTCCTCGGGGACACTGAAGCTTTCTTT. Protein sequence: CASTGARLLGDTEAFF.

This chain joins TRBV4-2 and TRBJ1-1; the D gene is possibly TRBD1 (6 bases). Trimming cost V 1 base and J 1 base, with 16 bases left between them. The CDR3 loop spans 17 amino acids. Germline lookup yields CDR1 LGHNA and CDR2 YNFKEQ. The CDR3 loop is CASSQVMGSGANTEAFF. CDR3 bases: TGTGCCAGCAGCCAAGTCATGGGATCAGGGGCGAACACTGAAGCTTTCTTT.

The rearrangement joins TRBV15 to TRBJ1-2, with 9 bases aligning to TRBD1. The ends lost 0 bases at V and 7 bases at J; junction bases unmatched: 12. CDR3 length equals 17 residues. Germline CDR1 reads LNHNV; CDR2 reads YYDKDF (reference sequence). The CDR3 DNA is TGTGCCACCAGCAGAGACCCTTTTAGGACAGGGGCAGGTGGCTACACCTTC. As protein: CATSRDPFRTGAGGYTF.

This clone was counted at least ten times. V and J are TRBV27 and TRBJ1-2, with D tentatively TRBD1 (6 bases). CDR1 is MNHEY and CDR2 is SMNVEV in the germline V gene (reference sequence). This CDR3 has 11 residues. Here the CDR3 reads CAAGAHYGYTF. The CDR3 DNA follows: TGTGCGGCAGGGGCACACTATGGCTACACCTTC.

CDR3 residues: CASSLVSGSRDTQYF. The CDR3 coding sequence is TGTGCCAGCAGCTTAGTATCTGGCTCAAGGGATACGCAGTATTTT. The V gene is TRBV11-3, the J gene TRBJ2-3; no clear D gene. The ends were cut back, 1 base at V and 6 bases at J, with 14 bases in the middle. Per the germline V gene, CDR1 is SGHNT and CDR2 is YENEEA. The CDR3 runs 15 residues.

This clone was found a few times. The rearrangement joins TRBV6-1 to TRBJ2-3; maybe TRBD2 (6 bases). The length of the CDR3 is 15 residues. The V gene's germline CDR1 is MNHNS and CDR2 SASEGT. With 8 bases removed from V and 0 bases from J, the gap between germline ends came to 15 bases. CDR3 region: CASGRRGASTDTQYF. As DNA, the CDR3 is TGTGCCAGCGGGCGGCGCGGGGCTAGCACAGATACGCAGTATTTT.

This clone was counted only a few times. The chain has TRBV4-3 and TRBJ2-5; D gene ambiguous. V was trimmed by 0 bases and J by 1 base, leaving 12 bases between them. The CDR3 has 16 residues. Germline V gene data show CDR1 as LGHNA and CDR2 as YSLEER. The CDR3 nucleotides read TGCGCCAGCAGCCAAGAATTAGCCCCCGGCCAAGAGACCCAGTACTTC. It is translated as CASSQELAPGQETQYF.

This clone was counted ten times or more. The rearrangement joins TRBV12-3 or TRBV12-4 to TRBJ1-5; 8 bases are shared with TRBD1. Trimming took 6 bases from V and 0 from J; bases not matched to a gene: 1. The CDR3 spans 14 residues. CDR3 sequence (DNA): TGTGCCAGCAGGACAGGGGCTAGCAATCAGCCCCAGCATTTT. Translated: CASRTGASNQPQHF.

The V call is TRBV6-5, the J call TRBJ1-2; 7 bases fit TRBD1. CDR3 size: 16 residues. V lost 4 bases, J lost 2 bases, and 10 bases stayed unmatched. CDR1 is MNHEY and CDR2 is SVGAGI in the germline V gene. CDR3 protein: CASSSLSGTANYGYTF. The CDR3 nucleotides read TGTGCCAGCAGTTCTTTATCCGGGACAGCCAACTATGGCTACACCTTC.

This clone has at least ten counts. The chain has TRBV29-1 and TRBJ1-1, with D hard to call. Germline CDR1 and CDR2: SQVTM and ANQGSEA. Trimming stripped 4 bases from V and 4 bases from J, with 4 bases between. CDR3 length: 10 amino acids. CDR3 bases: TGCAGCGTTGCGTTCACTGAAGCTTTCTTT. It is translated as CSVAFTEAFF.